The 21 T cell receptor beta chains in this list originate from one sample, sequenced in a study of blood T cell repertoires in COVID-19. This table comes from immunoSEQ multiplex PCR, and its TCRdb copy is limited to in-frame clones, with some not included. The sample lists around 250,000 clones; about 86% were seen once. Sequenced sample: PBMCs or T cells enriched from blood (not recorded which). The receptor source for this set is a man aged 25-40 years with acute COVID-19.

DNA for the CDR3: TGTGCCAGCAGCAAAGGGGGCTGGGATCAGCCCCAGCATTTT. It yields the protein CASSKGGWDQPQHF. The gene calls are TRBV5-5 and TRBJ1-5; 7 nucleotides match TRBD1. The J segment lost 5 bases and the V segment lost 4 bases, leaving 6 bases of the junction unmatched. This CDR3 has 14 residues. Per the germline V gene, CDR1 is SGHKS and CDR2 is YYEKEE (reference sequence).

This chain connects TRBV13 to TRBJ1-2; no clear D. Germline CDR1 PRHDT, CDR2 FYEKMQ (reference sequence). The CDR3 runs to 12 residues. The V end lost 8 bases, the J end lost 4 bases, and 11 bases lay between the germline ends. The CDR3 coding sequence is TGTGCCAGCCGGGGAGGTTCCTATGGCTACACCTTC. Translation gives CASRGGSYGYTF.

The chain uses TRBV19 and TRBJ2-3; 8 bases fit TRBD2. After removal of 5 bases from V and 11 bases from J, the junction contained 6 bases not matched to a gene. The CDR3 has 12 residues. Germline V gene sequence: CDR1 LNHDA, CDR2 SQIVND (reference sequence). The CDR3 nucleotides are TGTGCCAGTAGTTCGGGACTAGTCAGGCAGTATTTT. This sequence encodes CASSSGLVRQYF.

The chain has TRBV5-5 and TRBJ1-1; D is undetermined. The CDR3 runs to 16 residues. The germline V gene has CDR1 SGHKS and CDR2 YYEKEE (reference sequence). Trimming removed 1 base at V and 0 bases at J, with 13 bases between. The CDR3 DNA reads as TGTGCCAGCAGCTTGCAAACTAGGGCTTTGAACACTGAAGCTTTCTTT. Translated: CASSLQTRALNTEAFF. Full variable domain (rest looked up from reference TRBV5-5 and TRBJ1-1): DAGVTQSPTHLIKTRGQQVTLRCSPISGHKSVSWYQQVLGQGPQFIFQYYEKEERGRGNFPDRFSARQFPNYSSELNVNALLLGDSALYLCASSLQTRALNTEAFFGQGTRLTVV.

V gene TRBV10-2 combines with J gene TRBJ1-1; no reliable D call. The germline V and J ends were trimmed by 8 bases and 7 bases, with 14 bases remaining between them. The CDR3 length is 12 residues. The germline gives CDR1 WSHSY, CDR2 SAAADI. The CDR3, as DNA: TGCGCCAGCGGGGAGGGTTTCCTTGAAGCTTTCTTT. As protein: CASGEGFLEAFF.

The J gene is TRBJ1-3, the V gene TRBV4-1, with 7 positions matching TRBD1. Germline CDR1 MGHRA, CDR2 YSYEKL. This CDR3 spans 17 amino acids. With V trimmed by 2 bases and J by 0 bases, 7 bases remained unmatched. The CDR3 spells CASSQPDRPPSGNTIYF. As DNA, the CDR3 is TGCGCCAGCAGCCAACCGGACAGGCCGCCCTCTGGAAACACCATATATTTT.

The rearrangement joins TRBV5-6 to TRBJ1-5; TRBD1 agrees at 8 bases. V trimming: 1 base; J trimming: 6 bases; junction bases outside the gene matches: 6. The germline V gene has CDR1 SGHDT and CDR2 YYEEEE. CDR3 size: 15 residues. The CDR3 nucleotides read TGTGCCAGCAGCTTGAAGGACAGGGTATTTCAGCCCCAGCATTTT. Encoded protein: CASSLKDRVFQPQHF.

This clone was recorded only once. The CDR3 here is CASRDTKQGLYGYTF. The CDR3 DNA is TGTGCCAGCAGAGATACCAAACAGGGCCTGTATGGCTACACCTTC. This chain links TRBV6-5 with TRBJ1-2, with D perhaps matching TRBD1 (6 bases). The germline V gene has CDR1 MNHEY and CDR2 SVGAGI. Trimming stripped 6 bases from V and 5 bases from J, with 19 bases between. The length of the CDR3 is 15 residues.

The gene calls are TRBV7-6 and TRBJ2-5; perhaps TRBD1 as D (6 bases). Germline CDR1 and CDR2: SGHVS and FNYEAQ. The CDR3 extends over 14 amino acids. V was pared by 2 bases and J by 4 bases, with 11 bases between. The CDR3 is CASSLTGRVETQYF. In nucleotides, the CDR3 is TGTGCCAGCAGCTTAACAGGGCGTGTAGAGACCCAGTACTTC.

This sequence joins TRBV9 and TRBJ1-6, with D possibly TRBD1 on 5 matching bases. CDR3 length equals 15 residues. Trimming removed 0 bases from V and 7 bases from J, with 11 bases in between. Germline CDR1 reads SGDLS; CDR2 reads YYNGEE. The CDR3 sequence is CASSVAGGGNSPLHF. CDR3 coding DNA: TGTGCCAGCAGCGTAGCGGGGGGTGGGAATTCACCCCTCCACTTT. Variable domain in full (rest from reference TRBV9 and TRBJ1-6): DSGVTQTPKHLITATGQRVTLRCSPRSGDLSVYWYQQSLDQGLQFLIQYYNGEERAKGNILERFSAQQFPDLHSELNLSSLELGDSALYFCASSVAGGGNSPLHFGNGTRLTVT.

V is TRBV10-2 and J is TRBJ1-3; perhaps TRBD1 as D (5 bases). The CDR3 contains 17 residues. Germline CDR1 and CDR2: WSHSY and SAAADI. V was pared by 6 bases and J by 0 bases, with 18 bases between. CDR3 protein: CASSGRPMDNSGNTIYF. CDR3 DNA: TGCGCCAGCAGCGGCCGACCCATGGACAACTCTGGAAACACCATATATTTT.

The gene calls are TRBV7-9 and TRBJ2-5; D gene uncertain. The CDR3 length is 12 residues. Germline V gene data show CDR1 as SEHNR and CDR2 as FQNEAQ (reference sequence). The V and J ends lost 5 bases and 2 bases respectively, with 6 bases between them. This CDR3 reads CASSPEQETQYF. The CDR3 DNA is TGTGCCAGCAGCCCGGAGCAAGAGACCCAGTACTTC.

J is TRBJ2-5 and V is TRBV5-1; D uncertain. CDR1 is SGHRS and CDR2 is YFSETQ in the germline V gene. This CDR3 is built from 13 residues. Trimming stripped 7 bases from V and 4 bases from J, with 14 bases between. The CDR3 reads CASWAFSGETQYF. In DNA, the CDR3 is TGCGCCAGCTGGGCTTTTTCCGGAGAGACCCAGTACTTC.

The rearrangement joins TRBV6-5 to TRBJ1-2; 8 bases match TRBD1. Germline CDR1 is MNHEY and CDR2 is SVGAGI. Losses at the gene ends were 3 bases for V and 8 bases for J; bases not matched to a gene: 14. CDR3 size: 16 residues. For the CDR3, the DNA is TGTGCCAGCAGTTATACCTCCTTCGGACAGGGCTCCGGCTACACCTTC. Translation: CASSYTSFGQGSGYTF.

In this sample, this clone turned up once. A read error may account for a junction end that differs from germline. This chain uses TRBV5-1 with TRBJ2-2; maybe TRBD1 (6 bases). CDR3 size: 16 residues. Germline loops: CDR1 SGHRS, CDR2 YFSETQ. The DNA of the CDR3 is TGTGCCAGCAGCTTGGCAGCGACAGGGAACACCGGGGAGCTGTTTTTT. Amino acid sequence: CASSLAATGNTGELFF.

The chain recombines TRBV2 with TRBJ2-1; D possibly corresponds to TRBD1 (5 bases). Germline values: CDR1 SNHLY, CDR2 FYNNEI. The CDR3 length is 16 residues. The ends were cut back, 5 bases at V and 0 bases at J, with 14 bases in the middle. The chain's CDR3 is CASSQRHRSSYNEQFF. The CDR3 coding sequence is TGTGCCAGCAGTCAACGGCACAGGAGCTCCTACAATGAGCAGTTCTTC.

In nucleotides, the CDR3 is TGTGCCAGCAGCTCCGGAGGGGGGGCCGCTGAAGCTTTCTTT. Protein sequence: CASSSGGGAAEAFF. The chain couples TRBV7-6 to TRBJ1-1; D is perhaps TRBD1 (6 bases). The CDR3 sequence is 14 residues long. V lost 4 bases and J 6 bases, leaving 15 bases between the germline ends. Germline CDR1 SGHVS, CDR2 FNYEAQ.

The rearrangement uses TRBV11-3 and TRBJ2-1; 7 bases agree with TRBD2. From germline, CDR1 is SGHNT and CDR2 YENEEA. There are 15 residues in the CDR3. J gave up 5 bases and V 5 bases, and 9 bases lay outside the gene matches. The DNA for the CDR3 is TGTGCCAGCAGCATCCTTAGCGGGCCAAACAATGAGCAGTTCTTC. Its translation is CASSILSGPNNEQFF.

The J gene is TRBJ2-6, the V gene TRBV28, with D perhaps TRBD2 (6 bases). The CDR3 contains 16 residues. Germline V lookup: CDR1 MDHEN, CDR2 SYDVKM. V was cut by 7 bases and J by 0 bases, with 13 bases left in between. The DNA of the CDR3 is TGTGCCAGCACCCGCGGGGACCTCTCTGGGGCCAACGTCCTGACTTTC. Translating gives CASTRGDLSGANVLTF.

The CDR3 DNA follows: TGCAGCGTTGAAGATCTTAGGGATATGGCGGGGGGACTAAATGAAAAACTGTTTTTT. The encoded protein is CSVEDLRDMAGGLNEKLFF. The V gene is TRBV29-1, the J gene TRBJ1-4; maybe TRBD1 (5 bases). The germline V and J ends were trimmed by 0 bases and 5 bases, with 25 bases remaining between them. Germline V gene sequence: CDR1 SQVTM, CDR2 ANQGSEA. The CDR3 totals 19 residues.

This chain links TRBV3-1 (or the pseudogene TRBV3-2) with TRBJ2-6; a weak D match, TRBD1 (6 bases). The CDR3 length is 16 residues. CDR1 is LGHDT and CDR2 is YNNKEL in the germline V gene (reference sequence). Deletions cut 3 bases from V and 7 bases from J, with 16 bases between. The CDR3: CASSQQGSLEANVLTF. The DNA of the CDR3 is TGTGCCAGCAGCCAGCAGGGGTCCCTTGAAGCCAACGTCCTGACTTTC.